These 6 T cell receptor beta chains were sequenced from one sample in a study of T cell responses to AZD1222 COVID-19 vaccine. The protocol was immunoSEQ multiplex PCR, while the TCRdb copy is restricted to in-frame clones and leaves out a portion. The sample holds 110,000 to 150,000 clones, about 92% seen once. The sample was peripheral blood, taken 28 days after the second AZD1222 dose. These receptors were obtained from an adult who received the AZD1222 COVID-19 vaccine.

This chain links TRBV27 with TRBJ2-1; tentative D call: TRBD2 (6 bases). The germline V gene encodes CDR1 MNHEY and CDR2 SMNVEV (reference sequence). V lost 5 bases, J lost 10 bases, and 24 bases lay in between. The CDR3 length is 16 residues. CDR3 amino acids: CASSTLLGSPNGEQFF. CDR3 DNA: TGTGCCAGCAGTACCCTACTCGGGAGCCCCAACGGGGAGCAGTTCTTC.

V and J are TRBV28 and TRBJ1-2; D not certain. Deletions cut 4 bases from V and 4 bases from J, with 28 bases between. Germline V CDR1 and CDR2: MDHEN, SYDVKM. The CDR3 consists of 19 residues. The CDR3 DNA reads TGTGCCAGCAGTTCCGAAAGTGTCGGCCGCCGGATCACGTTCTATGGCTACACCTTC. It specifies CASSSESVGRRITFYGYTF.

This clone appeared a few times. V usage is TRBV6-1 and J usage is TRBJ2-2; a weak D match, TRBD2 (6 bases). The germline V and J ends were trimmed by 1 base and 4 bases, with 16 bases remaining between them. Germline V gene data show CDR1 as MNHNS and CDR2 as SASEGT. The CDR3 loop spans 17 amino acids. DNA of the CDR3: TGTGCCAGCAGTGAAGTGGTGGGAGGTTTTGGCACCGGGGAGCTGTTTTTT. Amino acid sequence: CASSEVVGGFGTGELFF.

The chain is built from TRBV4-3 and TRBJ1-4, with a weak D call TRBD1 (5 bases). Deletions cut 1 base from V and 5 bases from J, with 11 bases between. The CDR3 is 15 residues long. In germline, CDR1 is LGHNA, CDR2 YSLEER. Here the CDR3 DNA reads TGCGCCAGCAGCCAAGGGCCGGGGCGAAATGAAAAACTGTTTTTT. Translation: CASSQGPGRNEKLFF.

The chain joins TRBV7-2 to TRBJ2-7, with D hard to call. The germline V gene encodes CDR1 SGHTA and CDR2 FQGNSA. There are 15 residues in the CDR3. Trimming pared 1 base from V and 0 bases from J, leaving 10 bases between. The CDR3 region has the DNA TGTGCCAGCAGCTTAGGGAATGAGCCCTCCTACGAGCAGTACTTC. Residues: CASSLGNEPSYEQYF.

This clone was recorded once. The chain couples TRBV2 to TRBJ2-2; D unclear. This CDR3 is built from 12 residues. The ends were cut back, 6 bases at V and 3 bases at J, with 5 bases in the middle. Looked up from germline, CDR1 is SNHLY and CDR2 is FYNNEI. The CDR3 coding sequence is TGTGCCAGCAGACAATACACCGGGGAGCTGTTTTTT. Amino acid sequence: CASRQYTGELFF.